Following are 11 T cell receptor beta chains from one sample sequenced in a study of blood T cell repertoires in COVID-19 (dated by TCRdb to 2018 to 2020). Library prep was done by the immunoSEQ multiplex PCR assay. TCRdb provides this immuneACCESS table in a form limited to in-frame rearrangements. Some clones are lacking; in checked studies, under half of them reflect an unresolved V gene, and why the rest are absent is not known. The sample includes a few hundred thousand clones, with approximately 84% observed a single time. Around 3% of the sample comes from the top ten. The sequenced material came from peripheral blood. These receptors all come from a woman under 40 who had recovered from COVID-19.

This rearrangement joins TRBV12-5 to TRBJ1-1; TRBD1 matches at 11 bases. The CDR3 totals 12 residues. The germline gives CDR1 LGHNT, CDR2 FRNRAP. Germline trimming cut 6 bases from V and 9 bases from J; bases unmatched to any gene: 3. The CDR3 loop reads CASGRTGGQAFF. Here the CDR3 DNA reads TGTGCTAGTGGACGGACAGGGGGCCAAGCTTTCTTT. Combining the CDR3 with reference TRBV12-5 and TRBJ1-1 gives the whole variable domain DARVTQTPRHKVTEMGQEVTMRCQPILGHNTVFWYRQTMMQGLELLAYFRNRAPLDDSGMPKDRFSAEMPDATLATLKIQPSEPRDSAVYFCASGRTGGQAFFGQGTRLTVV.

The V call is TRBV20-1, the J call TRBJ2-3, with 7 bases matching TRBD2. With V trimmed by 3 bases and J by 9 bases, 18 bases remained unmatched. Germline CDR1 and CDR2: DFQATT and SNEGSKA (reference sequence). The CDR3 has 16 amino acids. The CDR3, as DNA: TGCAGTGCTAGTTTAGTCCCCGGGACTACCTCCGGGACGCAGTATTTT. Its protein is CSASLVPGTTSGTQYF.

The gene calls are TRBV7-6 and TRBJ2-7; a weak D match, TRBD1 (5 bases). Trimming removed 6 bases at V and 0 bases at J, with 12 bases between. This CDR3 has 14 amino acids. From germline, CDR1 is SGHVS and CDR2 FNYEAQ. CDR3 DNA sequence: TGTGCCAGCAGTCAGACAGAGAGCTCCTACGAGCAGTACTTC. Translating it yields CASSQTESSYEQYF.

The genes are TRBV30 and TRBJ1-5; 7 positions agree with TRBD1. Germline CDR1 is GTSNPN and CDR2 is SVGIG (reference sequence). Trimming took 3 bases from V and 3 from J; bases not matched to a gene: 2. The CDR3 is 13 residues long. CDR3 DNA: TGTGCCTGGAGCGGGACAGTCAATCAGCCCCAGCATTTT. Amino acid sequence: CAWSGTVNQPQHF. Full variable domain (rest looked up from reference TRBV30 and TRBJ1-5): SQTIHQWPATLVQPVGSPLSLECTVEGTSNPNLYWYRQAAGRGLQLLFYSVGIGQISSEVPQNLSASRPQDRQFILSSKKLLLSDSGFYLCAWSGTVNQPQHFGDGTRLSIL.

The chain combines TRBV3-1 (or the pseudogene TRBV3-2) with TRBJ2-7; D ambiguous. CDR3 length equals 11 residues. Germline CDR1 is LGHDT and CDR2 is YNNKEL (reference sequence). The ends were cut back, 1 base at V and 6 bases at J, with 4 bases in the middle. CDR3 DNA: TGTGCCAGCAGCCAAGGCGTCGAGCAGTACTTC. As protein: CASSQGVEQYF.

J is TRBJ1-2 and V is TRBV20-1, with D perhaps matching TRBD1 (6 bases). Germline CDR1 is DFQATT and CDR2 is SNEGSKA (reference sequence). CDR3 size: 17 residues. V gave up 3 bases and J gave up 4 bases, with 24 bases separating them. The CDR3 loop reads CSASRGGSRLTRYGYTF. The CDR3, as DNA: TGCAGTGCTAGTAGGGGGGGCAGTCGCCTAACCCGCTATGGCTACACCTTC.

The J gene is TRBJ2-7, the V gene TRBV6-5; 9 bases are a match to TRBD1. This CDR3 contains 15 residues. The V gene end was trimmed by 6 bases and the J gene end by 5 bases; junction bases not matched to a gene: 11. Per the germline V gene, CDR1 is MNHEY and CDR2 is SVGAGI. DNA for the CDR3: TGTGCCAGCAGAACACCGGACAGGGGAGGAGACGAGCAGTACTTC. Protein sequence: CASRTPDRGGDEQYF.

The V gene is TRBV7-9, the J gene TRBJ1-1; D might be TRBD1 (5 bases). Deletions cut 7 bases from V and 2 bases from J, with 14 bases between. Germline CDR1 SEHNR, CDR2 FQNEAQ (reference sequence). The CDR3 extends over 14 amino acids. The CDR3 loop reads CASTRAGLNTEAFF. The CDR3 nucleotides read TGTGCCAGCACCCGGGCAGGGTTAAACACTGAAGCTTTCTTT.

The chain couples TRBV2 to TRBJ1-2; 7 bases match TRBD1. CDR3 length: 14 residues. With 4 bases clipped from V and 2 bases from J, the junction kept 4 bases outside the gene matches. Per the germline V gene, CDR1 is SNHLY and CDR2 is FYNNEI. The CDR3 bases are TGTGCCAGCAGTGCCGACAGGGCGAACTATGGCTACACCTTC. Translated, it gives CASSADRANYGYTF.

The rearrangement joins TRBV9 to TRBJ1-2; unclear D gene. Germline V CDR1 and CDR2: SGDLS, YYNGEE. The CDR3 spans 14 residues. V gave up 0 bases and J gave up 8 bases, with 14 bases separating them. This CDR3 reads CASSVATGYRGYTF. The CDR3 region has the DNA TGTGCCAGCAGCGTAGCTACGGGGTATAGAGGCTACACCTTC.

The chain uses TRBV3-1 (or the pseudogene TRBV3-2) and TRBJ1-3; TRBD1 aligns across 7 bases. The germline V gene encodes CDR1 LGHDT and CDR2 YNNKEL (reference sequence). CDR3 length equals 17 residues. Germline trimming cut 1 base from V and 0 bases from J; bases unmatched to any gene: 6. In DNA, the CDR3 is TGTGCCAGCAGCCAAGGGTCAGGGGGATTCTCTGGAAACACCATATATTTT. Translating gives CASSQGSGGFSGNTIYF.